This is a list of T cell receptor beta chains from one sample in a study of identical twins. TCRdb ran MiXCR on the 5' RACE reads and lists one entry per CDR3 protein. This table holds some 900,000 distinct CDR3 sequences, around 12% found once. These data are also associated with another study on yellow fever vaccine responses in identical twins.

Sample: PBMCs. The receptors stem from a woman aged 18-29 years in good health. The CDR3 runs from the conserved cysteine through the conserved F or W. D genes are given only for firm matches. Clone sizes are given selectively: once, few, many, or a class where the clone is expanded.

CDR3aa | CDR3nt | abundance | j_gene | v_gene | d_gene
CASSSRAADTQYF | TGTGCCAGCAGCTCCAGGGCTGCAGATACGCAGTATTTT | few | TRBJ2-3 | TRBV7-2 | .
CATQPHRAHQETQYF | TGTGCCACCCAACCTCACAGGGCCCATCAAGAGACCCAGTACTTC | . | TRBJ2-5 | TRBV6-1 | .
CASSRPGQGLQGYTF | TGTGCCAGCAGTAGGCCCGGACAGGGTCTACAGGGCTACACCTTC | few | TRBJ1-2 | TRBV28 | TRBD1
CASSLSSEFYEQYF | TGTGCCAGCAGCTTGTCTAGCGAGTTCTACGAGCAGTACTTC | . | TRBJ2-7 | TRBV7-9 | .
CASSADRVLDSPLHF | TGCGCCAGCAGCGCCGACAGGGTGTTAGATTCACCCCTCCACTTT | . | TRBJ1-6 | TRBV5-1 | TRBD1
CASSQSLETQYF | TGTGCCAGCAGCCAAAGCCTGGAGACCCAGTACTTC | few | TRBJ2-5 | TRBV12-3/TRBV12-4 | .
CASSDVSGPGNTIYF | TGTGCCAGCAGTGACGTTTCGGGGCCTGGAAACACCATATATTTT | . | TRBJ1-3 | TRBV2 | .
CSAPGMDGSEQYF | TGCAGTGCTCCTGGAATGGACGGTTCCGAGCAGTACTTC | few | TRBJ2-7 | TRBV20-1 | .
CASSEEGVTGYEQYF | TGTGCCAGCAGTGAAGAAGGGGTGACTGGCTACGAGCAGTACTTC | few | TRBJ2-7 | TRBV2 | .
CASTKGSSPLHF | TGTGCCAGCACCAAGGGAAGTTCACCCCTCCACTTT | . | TRBJ1-6 | TRBV7-9 | .
CAGSDIRGGETQYF | TGTGCCGGCAGCGATATAAGGGGCGGGGAGACCCAGTACTTC | . | TRBJ2-5 | TRBV7-9 | .
CSARAAGGLYEQYF | TGCAGTGCTAGAGCAGCGGGAGGGCTCTACGAGCAGTACTTC | few | TRBJ2-7 | TRBV20-1 | TRBD2
CASSPSRFGSDNEQFF | TGTGCCAGCAGCCCCTCTAGGTTCGGGAGTGACAATGAGCAGTTCTTC | few | TRBJ2-1 | TRBV7-9 | .
CASSFRTPPYNEQFF | TGTGCCAGCAGTTTCAGAACTCCCCCCTACAATGAGCAGTTCTTC | few | TRBJ2-1 | TRBV12-3/TRBV12-4 | .
CSARGTYEQYF | TGCAGCGCCCGCGGGACCTACGAGCAGTACTTC | . | TRBJ2-7 | TRBV29-1 | .
CSARESPAEILDTQYF | TGCAGTGCTAGAGAATCTCCAGCGGAAATCTTGGATACGCAGTATTTT | . | TRBJ2-3 | TRBV20-1 | .
CASSLGQVTGDEQFF | TGTGCCAGCAGCTTAGGGCAAGTCACGGGCGATGAGCAGTTCTTC | . | TRBJ2-1 | TRBV7-2 | .